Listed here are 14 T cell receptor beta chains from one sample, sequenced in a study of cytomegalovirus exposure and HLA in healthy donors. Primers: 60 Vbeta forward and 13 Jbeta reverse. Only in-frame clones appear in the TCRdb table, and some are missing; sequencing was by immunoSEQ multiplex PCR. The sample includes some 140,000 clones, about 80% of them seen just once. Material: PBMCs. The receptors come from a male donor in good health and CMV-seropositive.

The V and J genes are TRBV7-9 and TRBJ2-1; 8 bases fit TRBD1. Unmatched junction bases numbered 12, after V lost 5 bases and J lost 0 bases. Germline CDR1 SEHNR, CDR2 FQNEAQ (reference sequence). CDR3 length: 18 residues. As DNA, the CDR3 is TGTGCCAGCAGCGGAGCGACAGGGGTCCCTACCTCCTACAATGAGCAGTTCTTC. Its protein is CASSGATGVPTSYNEQFF.

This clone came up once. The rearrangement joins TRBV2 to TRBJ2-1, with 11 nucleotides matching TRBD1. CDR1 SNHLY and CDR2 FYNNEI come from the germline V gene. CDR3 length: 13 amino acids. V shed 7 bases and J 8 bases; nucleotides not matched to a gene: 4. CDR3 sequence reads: CASTGTGGHEQFF. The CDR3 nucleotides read TGTGCCAGCACTGGGACAGGGGGGCATGAGCAGTTCTTC.

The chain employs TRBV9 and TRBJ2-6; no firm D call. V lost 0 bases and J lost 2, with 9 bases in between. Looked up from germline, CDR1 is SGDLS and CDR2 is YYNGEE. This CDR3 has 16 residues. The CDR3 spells CASSVGVGPGANVLTF. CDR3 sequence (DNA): TGTGCCAGCAGCGTAGGGGTGGGCCCTGGGGCCAACGTCCTGACTTTC.

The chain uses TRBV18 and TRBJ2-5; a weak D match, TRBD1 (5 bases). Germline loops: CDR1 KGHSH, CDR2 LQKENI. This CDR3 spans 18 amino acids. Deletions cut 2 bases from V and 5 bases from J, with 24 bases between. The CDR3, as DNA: TGTGCCAGCTCACCATCGGTTCCCTCACAGGTATTTGTGGAGACCCAGTACTTC. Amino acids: CASSPSVPSQVFVETQYF. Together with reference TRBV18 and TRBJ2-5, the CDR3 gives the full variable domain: NAGVMQNPRHLVRRRGQEARLRCSPMKGHSHVYWYRQLPEEGLKFMVYLQKENIIDESGMPKERFSAEFPKEGPSILRIQQVVRGDSAAYFCASSPSVPSQVFVETQYFGPGTRLLVL.

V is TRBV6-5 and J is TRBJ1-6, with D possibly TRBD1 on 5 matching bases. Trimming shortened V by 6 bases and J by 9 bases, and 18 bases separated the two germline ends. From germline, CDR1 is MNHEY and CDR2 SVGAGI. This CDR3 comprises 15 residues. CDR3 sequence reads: CASSHPDRSGSPLHF. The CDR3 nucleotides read TGTGCCAGCAGCCACCCCGACAGATCCGGTTCACCCCTCCACTTT.

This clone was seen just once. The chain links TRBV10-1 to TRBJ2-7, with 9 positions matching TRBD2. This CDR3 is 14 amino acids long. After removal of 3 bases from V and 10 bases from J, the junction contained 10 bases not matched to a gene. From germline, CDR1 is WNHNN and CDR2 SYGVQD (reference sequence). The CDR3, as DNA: TGCGCCAGCAGTGATTGGCGAGCGGGGGGCCCCCAGTACTTC. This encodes CASSDWRAGGPQYF.

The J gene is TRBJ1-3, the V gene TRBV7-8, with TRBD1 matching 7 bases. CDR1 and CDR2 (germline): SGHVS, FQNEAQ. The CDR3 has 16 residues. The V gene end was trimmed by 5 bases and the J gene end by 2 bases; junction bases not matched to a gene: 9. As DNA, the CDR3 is TGTGCCAGCAGCCCGGGGACAGCGGATACTGGAAACACCATATATTTT. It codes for CASSPGTADTGNTIYF.

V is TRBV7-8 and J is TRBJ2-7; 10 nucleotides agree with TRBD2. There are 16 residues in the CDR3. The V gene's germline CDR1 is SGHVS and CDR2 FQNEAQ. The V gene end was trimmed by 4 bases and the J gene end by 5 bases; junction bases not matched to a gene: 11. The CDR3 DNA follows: TGTGCCAGCAGCTCTAGACGCCTAGCGGGAGTCCACGAGCAGTACTTC. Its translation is CASSSRRLAGVHEQYF.

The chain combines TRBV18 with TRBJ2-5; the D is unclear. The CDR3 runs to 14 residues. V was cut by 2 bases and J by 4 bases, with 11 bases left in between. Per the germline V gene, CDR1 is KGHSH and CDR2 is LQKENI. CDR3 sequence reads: CASSPLNYLETQYF. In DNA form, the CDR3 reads TGTGCCAGCTCACCATTGAACTACCTAGAGACCCAGTACTTC.

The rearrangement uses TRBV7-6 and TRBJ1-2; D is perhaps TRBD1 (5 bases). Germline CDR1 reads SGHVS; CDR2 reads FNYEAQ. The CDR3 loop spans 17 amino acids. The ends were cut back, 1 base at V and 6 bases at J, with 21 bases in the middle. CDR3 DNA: TGTGCCAGCAGCTTAGAGGCGGGAGGCCTAGGAGGGGATGGCTACACCTTC. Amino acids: CASSLEAGGLGGDGYTF.

The CDR3 region is CASRHPSRDSGLAGGWGPSYEQYF. The CDR3 region has the DNA TGTGCAAGTCGCCACCCCTCCCGGGACAGCGGACTAGCGGGGGGTTGGGGGCCCTCCTACGAGCAGTACTTC. The genes are TRBV12-2 and TRBJ2-7; TRBD2 is the table's D call and was not checked against the DNA. TRBV12-2 is a recognized pseudogene. The CDR3 length is 24 residues.

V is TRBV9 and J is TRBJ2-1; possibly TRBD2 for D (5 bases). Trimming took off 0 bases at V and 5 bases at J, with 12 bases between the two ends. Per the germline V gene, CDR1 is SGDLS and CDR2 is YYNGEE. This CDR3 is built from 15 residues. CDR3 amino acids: CASSVGSLAHNEQFF. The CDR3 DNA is TGTGCCAGCAGCGTAGGGTCTCTAGCTCACAATGAGCAGTTCTTC.

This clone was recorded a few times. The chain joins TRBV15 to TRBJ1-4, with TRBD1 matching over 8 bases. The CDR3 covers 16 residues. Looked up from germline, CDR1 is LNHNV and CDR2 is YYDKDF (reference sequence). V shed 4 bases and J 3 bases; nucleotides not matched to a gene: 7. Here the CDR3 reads CATSMAGGRANEKLFF. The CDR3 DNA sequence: TGTGCCACCAGCATGGCAGGGGGCAGAGCTAATGAAAAACTGTTTTTT.

This CDR3 is CASSYSRVNLDNEQFF. In DNA form, the CDR3 reads TGTGCCAGCAGTTACTCTCGGGTGAATCTAGACAATGAGCAGTTCTTC. This chain joins TRBV6-5 and TRBJ2-1, with D uncertain. The germline gives CDR1 MNHEY, CDR2 SVGAGI. This CDR3 region has 16 residues. Deletions cut 0 bases from V and 5 bases from J, with 14 bases between.